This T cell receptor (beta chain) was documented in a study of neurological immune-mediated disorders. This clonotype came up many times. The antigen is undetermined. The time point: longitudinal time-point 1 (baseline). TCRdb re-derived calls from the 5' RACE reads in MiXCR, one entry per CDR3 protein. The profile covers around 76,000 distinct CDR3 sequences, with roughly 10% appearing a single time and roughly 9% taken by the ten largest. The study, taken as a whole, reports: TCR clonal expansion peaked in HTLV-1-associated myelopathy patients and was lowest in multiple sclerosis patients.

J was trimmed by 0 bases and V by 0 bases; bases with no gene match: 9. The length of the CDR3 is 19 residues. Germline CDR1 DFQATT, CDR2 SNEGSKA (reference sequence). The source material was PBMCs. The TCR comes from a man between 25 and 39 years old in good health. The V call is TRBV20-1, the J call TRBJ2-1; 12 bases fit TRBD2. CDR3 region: CSARDASGRAAYSYNEQFF. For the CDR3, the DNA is TGCAGTGCTAGAGACGCTAGCGGGAGGGCCGCCTACTCCTACAATGAGCAGTTCTTC.